Below, 13 T cell receptor beta chains from the same sample are listed, as sequenced in a study of T cell responses to AZD1222 COVID-19 vaccine. Assay: immunoSEQ multiplex PCR; the TCRdb copy retains only in-frame clones and omits some. The table has 110,000 to 150,000 clones, over 90% seen once. The specimen was peripheral blood, collected on day 0 of AZD1222 vaccination. These receptors came from an adult in good health.

This clone is a singleton in its sample. CDR3 residues: CSAEAAGVVADTQYF. The CDR3 nucleotides are TGCAGCGCGGAGGCGGCGGGAGTAGTCGCAGATACGCAGTATTTT. This chain links TRBV29-1 with TRBJ2-3, with 7 bases identical to TRBD2. This CDR3 is 15 amino acids long. CDR1 and CDR2 from the germline V gene are SQVTM and ANQGSEA. With V trimmed by 7 bases and J by 4 bases, 14 bases remained unmatched.

The chain joins TRBV3-1 (or the pseudogene TRBV3-2) to TRBJ1-1; 7 bases are shared with TRBD1. V dropped 5 bases and J dropped 3; count of bases not matched to a gene: 6. The V gene's germline CDR1 is LGHDT and CDR2 YNNKEL (reference sequence). This CDR3 has 14 amino acids. Here the CDR3 reads CASSGQAGDTEAFF. In nucleotides, the CDR3 is TGTGCCAGCAGCGGACAGGCGGGGGACACTGAAGCTTTCTTT.

The chain links TRBV5-4 to TRBJ2-2, with TRBD2 matching 8 bases. Trimming cost V 6 bases and J 6 bases; bases outside gene matches: 10. CDR3 length: 15 residues. The germline V gene encodes CDR1 SGHNT and CDR2 YYREEE (reference sequence). The CDR3 nucleotides read TGTGCCAGCACCCTAGGGACTAGTGAGGCCGGGGAGCTGTTTTTT. This gives the protein CASTLGTSEAGELFF. Together with reference TRBV5-4 and TRBJ2-2, the CDR3 gives the full variable domain: ETGVTQSPTHLIKTRGQQVTLRCSSQSGHNTVSWYQQALGQGPQFIFQYYREEENGRGNFPPRFSGLQFPNYSSELNVNALELDDSALYLCASTLGTSEAGELFFGEGSRLTVL.

CDR3 loop: CATSDLGQYEQYF. Written as DNA, the CDR3 is TGTGCCACCAGTGACCTGGGACAGTACGAGCAGTACTTC. The chain links TRBV24-1 to TRBJ2-7; TRBD1 agrees at 7 bases. The CDR3 consists of 13 residues. CDR1 KGHDR and CDR2 SFDVKD come from the germline V gene. The ends lost 4 bases at V and 4 bases at J; junction bases unmatched: 3.

The gene calls are TRBV29-1 and TRBJ2-7, with TRBD1 matching 9 bases. With 6 bases clipped from V and 3 bases from J, the junction kept 21 bases outside the gene matches. Germline CDR1 reads SQVTM; CDR2 reads ANQGSEA. There are 18 residues in the CDR3. The CDR3 DNA reads as TGCAGCGTCCAGACGACACCGGGACAGGGACCCTATCTCTACGAGCAGTACTTC. It is translated as CSVQTTPGQGPYLYEQYF.

The chain has TRBV11-1 and TRBJ1-2; D not resolved. Germline loops: CDR1 SGHAT, CDR2 FQDESV (reference sequence). V lost 2 bases, J lost 4 bases, and 11 bases lay in between. This CDR3 is built from 14 residues. CDR3 in amino acids: CASSLHRRSYGYTF. CDR3 in DNA: TGTGCCAGCAGCTTACACCGACGGTCCTATGGCTACACCTTC.

The chain employs TRBV6-6 and TRBJ1-1; D is unclear. The V end lost 0 bases, the J end lost 4 bases, and 9 bases lay between the germline ends. This CDR3 has 14 residues. CDR1 and CDR2 from the germline V gene are MNHNY and SVGAGI (reference sequence). CDR3 in amino acids: CASSYSMGVTEAFF. Here the CDR3 DNA reads TGTGCCAGCAGTTACTCGATGGGAGTCACTGAAGCTTTCTTT.

The J gene is TRBJ2-1, the V gene TRBV24-1; D call uncertain. V lost 5 bases and J lost 9, with 10 bases in between. The CDR3 consists of 12 residues. Germline V gives CDR1 KGHDR, CDR2 SFDVKD. CDR3 in DNA: TGTGCCACCAGTGCGTCCAGTAGTGAGCAGTTCTTC. Protein sequence: CATSASSSEQFF.

This sequence joins TRBV28 and TRBJ1-5; 10 positions match TRBD1. CDR1 is MDHEN, CDR2 SYDVKM, per germline. The CDR3 sequence is 13 residues long. V was clipped by 4 bases and J by 7 bases; unmatched bases: 1. Here the CDR3 reads CASSWDRGQPQHF. In DNA, the CDR3 is TGTGCCAGCAGTTGGGACAGGGGACAGCCCCAGCATTTT.

The CDR3 here is CASTLWGAGNQPQHF. In DNA form, the CDR3 reads TGTGCCAGCACCCTTTGGGGGGCTGGCAATCAGCCCCAGCATTTT. The gene calls are TRBV6-5 and TRBJ1-5; the D gene is possibly TRBD1 (6 bases). This CDR3 region has 15 residues. Germline CDR1 is MNHEY and CDR2 is SVGAGI. V dropped 7 bases and J dropped 2 bases, with 15 bases sitting between them.

The J gene is TRBJ1-2, the V gene TRBV30, with a weak D call TRBD1 (6 bases). Germline CDR1 reads GTSNPN; CDR2 reads SVGIG (reference sequence). Trimming stripped 5 bases from V and 7 bases from J, with 14 bases between. CDR3 length equals 12 residues. CDR3 in DNA: TGTGCCTGGGATCAGGGGATCGCTGGCTACACCTTC. Its translation is CAWDQGIAGYTF.

The chain employs TRBV5-4 and TRBJ2-1, with D maybe TRBD1 (6 bases). Trimming shortened V by 5 bases and J by 7 bases, and 10 bases separated the two germline ends. This CDR3 has 12 amino acids. Germline V lookup: CDR1 SGHNT, CDR2 YYREEE (reference sequence). The CDR3 DNA is TGTGCCAGCAGGCAGGGGCTAAATGAGCAGTTCTTC. This sequence encodes CASRQGLNEQFF.

This sequence joins TRBV28 and TRBJ1-2, with no clear D. Germline V gives CDR1 MDHEN, CDR2 SYDVKM. Trimming shortened V by 1 base and J by 4 bases, and 10 bases separated the two germline ends. This CDR3 comprises 14 residues. This CDR3 reads CASSLSPSLYGYTF. The CDR3 coding sequence is TGTGCCAGCAGTTTATCACCAAGCCTCTATGGCTACACCTTC.